The rows below give T cell receptor beta chains drawn from one sample of a study of cytomegalovirus exposure and HLA in healthy donors. Using immunoSEQ multiplex PCR, the repertoire was profiled, and TCRdb retains in-frame clones only, with some absent. The sample carries about 110,000 clones, more than 75% recorded once. The source material was PBMCs. The source is a man aged 35-49 years in good health and CMV-seronegative. Each CDR3 is given with its conserved first and last residue. A D gene is named only where the DNA matches it firmly. Size values are once, few and many counts, or a class for expanded clones, and some rows have none.

DNA,CDR3,J,D,size,V
TGTGCCAGCAGCGCGGGACAGAGCCTCACAGATACGCAGTATTTT,CASSAGQSLTDTQYF,TRBJ2-3,-,-,TRBV5-4
TGCGCCAGCAGCCAAGCCGGATATGGGACAGGGAGAATCTACGAGCAGTACTTC,CASSQAGYGTGRIYEQYF,TRBJ2-7,TRBD1,once,TRBV4-3
TGTGCCAGCAGCTTCGATAGCGGGAGAACTTCGGGGGAGACCCAGTACTTC,CASSFDSGRTSGETQYF,TRBJ2-5,TRBD2,-,TRBV7-2
TGTGCCAGCAGTTTATATGTGGGGCGAGTGGGGTCCCAGTACTTC,CASSLYVGRVGSQYF,TRBJ2-5,-,-,TRBV28
TGTGCCAGCTCACCACCCCTGAGGGAGGGCGCCTACGAGCAGTACTTC,CASSPPLREGAYEQYF,TRBJ2-7,TRBD2,-,TRBV18
TGTGCCAGCACCATGAGTCTGATCACTGAAGCTTTCTTT,CASTMSLITEAFF,TRBJ1-1,-,once,TRBV28
TGTGCCAGCAGCTTAGGTGGGGCTTATGGCTACACCTTC,CASSLGGAYGYTF,TRBJ1-2,-,-,TRBV7-2
TGTGCCAGTATTGGAGGAGGGGCGAAAGCTTTCTTT,CASIGGGAKAFF,TRBJ1-1,-,-,TRBV19
TGCAGCGTTCTTCAGGGGTACTCTGGAAACACCATATATTTT,CSVLQGYSGNTIYF,TRBJ1-3,-,-,TRBV29-1
TGTGCCAGTAGACACCCAAACTATGGCTACACCTTC,CASRHPNYGYTF,TRBJ1-2,-,-,TRBV19
TGCGCCAGCAGCTTGGGGCATACGAACACCGGGGAGCTGTTTTTT,CASSLGHTNTGELFF,TRBJ2-2,-,-,TRBV5-1
TGTGCCAGCAGTTTTCTTGGCTACACCTTC,CASSFLGYTF,TRBJ1-2,-,-,TRBV2
TGCGCCAGCAGCATAATGACAGGGGAGGATGGCTACACCTTC,CASSIMTGEDGYTF,TRBJ1-2,TRBD1,-,TRBV5-1
TGTGCCAGCAGCCAAGATAGTCCGGGGGGGACAAACACTGAAGCTTTCTTT,CASSQDSPGGTNTEAFF,TRBJ1-1,-,-,TRBV4-2
TGTGCCAGCAGCCGGGACATTTTGCTCTTC,CASSRDILLF,TRBJ2-1,-,-,TRBV6-1
TGTGCCAACAGTGTACTCAGGGGTAACACTGAAGCTTTCTTT,CANSVLRGNTEAFF,TRBJ1-1,-,few,TRBV6-1
TGTGCCAGCAGCTCCTCCGGGACAGGGTTCCACGAGCAGTACTTC,CASSSSGTGFHEQYF,TRBJ2-7,TRBD1,-,TRBV5-4
TGTGCCAGTAGTGCGGAGAGGAATGAAAAACTGTTTTTT,CASSAERNEKLFF,TRBJ1-4,-,-,TRBV19
TGTGCCAGCAGCTCGAGCCGGGACAATAAAGTTTTC,CASSSSRDNKVF,TRBJ2-7,-,-,TRBV5-6
TGTGCCAGCAGGGGGCAGGGGCGAAACACCATATATTTT,CASRGQGRNTIYF,TRBJ1-3,-,-,TRBV5-6
TGTGCCAGCAGTTACACTGGACAGGGGGCTTCTGGAGCTTTCTTT,CASSYTGQGASGAFF,TRBJ1-1,TRBD1,-,TRBV6-5
TGTGCCATCAGTGAGATCAACTCTGGGGCCAACGTCCTGACTTTC,CAISEINSGANVLTF,TRBJ2-6,-,few,TRBV10-3
TGTGCCACCGCCGGGAACAAGGATGGAAACACCATATATTTT,CATAGNKDGNTIYF,TRBJ1-3,-,-,TRBV6-7
TGCAGCGTTCTGGGACAGGGTGACTATGGCTACACCTTC,CSVLGQGDYGYTF,TRBJ1-2,TRBD1,-,TRBV29-1
TGCAGCGCCTCCAGGGGCTCCGAGCAGTACTTC,CSASRGSEQYF,TRBJ2-7,-,-,TRBV29-1
TGTGCCAGCTCAGGGTCGGGTTTTCCACCCCTCCACTTT,CASSGSGFPPLHF,TRBJ1-6,-,-,TRBV2
TGTGCCAGCAGGGGACAGGGGGCCGGCACTGAAGCTTTCTTT,CASRGQGAGTEAFF,TRBJ1-1,TRBD1,-,TRBV2
TGTGCCAGCAGCCAAAATAGCTTTGAAGCTTTCTTT,CASSQNSFEAFF,TRBJ1-1,-,-,TRBV7-2
TGTGCCAGCATTAGAGGGGGCGGGCAGCCCCAGCATTTT,CASIRGGGQPQHF,TRBJ1-5,TRBD1,few,TRBV28
TGTGCCAGCAGTTACCACCCTGGAGGGGACGAGCAGTACTTC,CASSYHPGGDEQYF,TRBJ2-7,-,-,TRBV6-5
TGCGCCAGCAGCTTGAAGGGGTTGGAGCATGAGCAGTTCTTC,CASSLKGLEHEQFF,TRBJ2-1,-,-,TRBV5-1
TGTGCCAGCAGTCCTAGGGGGCAGCCCCAGCATTTT,CASSPRGQPQHF,TRBJ1-5,-,-,TRBV27
TGTGCCAGCAGCCAAGAGCTAGCGGGGGGCCTACGTAGTGAGACCCAGTACTTC,CASSQELAGGLRSETQYF,TRBJ2-5,TRBD2,-,TRBV14
TGTGCCAGCACTTTACAAGAGACCCAGTACTTC,CASTLQETQYF,TRBJ2-5,-,-,TRBV6-5
TGTGCCAGCAGTCGTACTAGTCGAGATACGCAGTATTTT,CASSRTSRDTQYF,TRBJ2-3,-,-,TRBV5-4